These 18 T cell receptor beta chains share one sample of origin, sequenced in a study of blood T cell repertoires in COVID-19. The table came from immunoSEQ multiplex PCR; TCRdb's copy has only in-frame clones and leaves some out. This table holds roughly 120,000 clones, 90% found once. The specimen sequenced was peripheral blood. The receptors were gathered from a human donor in a cohort sampled during active COVID-19.

The gene calls are TRBV11-3 and TRBJ1-1; perhaps TRBD1 as D (5 bases). Trimming pared 2 bases from V and 7 bases from J, leaving 8 bases between. The CDR3 is 12 residues long. Germline CDR1 is SGHNT and CDR2 is YENEEA. This CDR3 reads CASSLTGDEAFF. The CDR3 region has the DNA TGTGCCAGCAGCTTAACGGGGGATGAAGCTTTCTTT.

This clone was observed a few times. The genes are TRBV9 and TRBJ1-6, with D unclear. Germline V gives CDR1 SGDLS, CDR2 YYNGEE. The CDR3 consists of 17 residues. Trimming cost V 4 bases and J 0 bases, with 14 bases left between them. The CDR3 region has the DNA TGTGCCAGCAGCCTACGTATACAGAGCTCCTATAATTCACCCCTCCACTTT. Translated: CASSLRIQSSYNSPLHF.

The V gene is TRBV19, the J gene TRBJ2-1; 7 bases align to TRBD2. The CDR3 length is 16 residues. Germline V gene data show CDR1 as LNHDA and CDR2 as SQIVND (reference sequence). Germline trimming cut 6 bases from V and 9 bases from J; bases unmatched to any gene: 17. The CDR3, as DNA: TGTGCCAGTAGAATCTCCCCGGGAGGCCCATCACGTGAGCAGTTCTTC. Translating it yields CASRISPGGPSREQFF.

The CDR3: CASTLARGLTEAFF. CDR3 in DNA: TGTGCCAGCACCTTGGCGCGGGGGCTCACTGAAGCTTTCTTT. V is TRBV6-5 and J is TRBJ1-1; D is possibly TRBD1 (6 bases). V lost 7 bases to trimming and J lost 4 bases, with 16 bases between them. Germline CDR1 is MNHEY and CDR2 is SVGAGI. The CDR3 is 14 residues long.

The chain joins TRBV28 to TRBJ2-7; D is perhaps TRBD1 (6 bases). The germline gives CDR1 MDHEN, CDR2 SYDVKM. V shed 5 bases and J shed 6 bases, with 20 bases lying between them. The CDR3 has 15 amino acids. The CDR3 here is CASSITGTTGGEQYF. As DNA, the CDR3 is TGTGCCAGCAGTATCACCGGGACAACTGGGGGCGAGCAGTACTTC. Full variable domain (rest looked up from reference TRBV28 and TRBJ2-7): DVKVTQSSRYLVKRTGEKVFLECVQDMDHENMFWYRQDPGLGLRLIYFSYDVKMKEKGDIPEGYSVSREKKERFSLILESASTNQTSMYLCASSITGTTGGEQYFGPGTRLTVT.

The chain links TRBV4-2 to TRBJ1-5, with D possibly TRBD1 on 5 matching bases. Per the germline V gene, CDR1 is LGHNA and CDR2 is YNFKEQ. V was trimmed by 1 base and J by 5 bases, leaving 6 bases between them. The CDR3 is 13 amino acids. DNA of the CDR3: TGTGCCAGCAGCCAAGGGGGCGATCAGCCCCAGCATTTT. It translates to CASSQGGDQPQHF.

This clone occurred once. This chain links TRBV7-2 with TRBJ1-4, with 8 bases aligning to TRBD1. The V segment lost 7 bases and the J segment 4 bases; nucleotides outside the gene matches: 2. The CDR3 totals 13 residues. Per the germline V gene, CDR1 is SGHTA and CDR2 is FQGNSA. In nucleotides, the CDR3 is TGTGCCAGCAAGGGACAGGTTAATGAAAAACTGTTTTTT. Amino acid sequence: CASKGQVNEKLFF.

This clone appeared once. This CDR3 reads CATQTSGGPDTQYF. In DNA form, the CDR3 reads TGTGCCACACAGACTAGCGGGGGTCCAGATACGCAGTATTTT. This chain connects TRBV24-1 to TRBJ2-3; 12 bases line up with TRBD2. Per germline, CDR1 KGHDR and CDR2 SFDVKD. With V trimmed by 10 bases and J by 4 bases, 5 bases remained unmatched. The CDR3 loop spans 14 amino acids.

The CDR3 loop reads CASRTRDRGSGANVLTF. DNA of the CDR3: TGTGCCAGCAGGACAAGGGACAGGGGATCTGGGGCCAACGTCCTGACTTTC. The chain carries TRBV27 and TRBJ2-6, with TRBD1 matching over 10 bases. This CDR3 has 17 amino acids. V dropped 6 bases and J dropped 1; count of bases not matched to a gene: 6. CDR1 is MNHEY and CDR2 is SMNVEV in the germline V gene (reference sequence).

This clone was seen only once. The chain combines TRBV5-4 with TRBJ2-2, with 12 bases aligning to TRBD2. Germline assignment: CDR1 SGHNT and CDR2 YYREEE (reference sequence). The junction had 3 bases not matched to a gene; V was cut back by 5 bases and J by 4 bases. The length of the CDR3 is 15 residues. Here the CDR3 reads CASSGLAGPTGELFF. As DNA, the CDR3 is TGTGCCAGCAGTGGACTAGCGGGGCCCACCGGGGAGCTGTTTTTT.

The V and J genes are TRBV5-4 and TRBJ2-2; 10 bases match TRBD2. Germline loops: CDR1 SGHNT, CDR2 YYREEE (reference sequence). CDR3 length: 16 residues. J was trimmed by 1 base and V by 2 bases; bases with no gene match: 2. The CDR3 nucleotides are TGTGCCAGCAGCTTAGCGGGGGGGTTGAACACCGGGGAGCTGTTTTTT. It specifies CASSLAGGLNTGELFF.

CDR3: CASSLRTPNTEAFF. CDR3 coding DNA: TGTGCCAGCAGCTTAAGGACACCGAACACTGAAGCTTTCTTT. This chain uses TRBV5-6 with TRBJ1-1; tentative D call: TRBD1 (5 bases). V lost 2 bases, J lost 1 base, and 9 bases lay in between. Germline CDR1 is SGHDT and CDR2 is YYEEEE. CDR3 size: 14 residues.

The chain employs TRBV19 and TRBJ2-7, with 7 bases fitting TRBD2. The CDR3 contains 15 residues. V lost 4 bases and J lost 3; bases outside the gene matches: 9. Germline CDR1 is LNHDA and CDR2 is SQIVND (reference sequence). The CDR3 loop reads CASSREGFGGYEQYF. CDR3 nucleotide sequence: TGTGCCAGTAGTAGGGAGGGGTTTGGAGGCTACGAGCAGTACTTC.

The chain employs TRBV28 and TRBJ2-7; possibly TRBD2 for D (6 bases). Trimming left V 1 base short and J 3 bases short, with 16 bases between. Germline CDR1 MDHEN, CDR2 SYDVKM. The CDR3 sequence is 16 residues long. The CDR3 protein is CASSLYWGVSHYEQYF. The CDR3 DNA reads TGTGCCAGCAGTTTATATTGGGGGGTGTCCCACTACGAGCAGTACTTC. Variable domain in full (rest from reference TRBV28 and TRBJ2-7): DVKVTQSSRYLVKRTGEKVFLECVQDMDHENMFWYRQDPGLGLRLIYFSYDVKMKEKGDIPEGYSVSREKKERFSLILESASTNQTSMYLCASSLYWGVSHYEQYFGPGTRLTVT.

The chain recombines TRBV6-5 with TRBJ2-5; possibly TRBD1 for D (6 bases). The V gene's germline CDR1 is MNHEY and CDR2 SVGAGI. This CDR3 has 14 amino acids. V shed 7 bases and J shed 3 bases, with 15 bases lying between them. The CDR3 is CASTAQGIKETQYF. CDR3 in DNA: TGTGCCAGCACGGCGCAGGGGATAAAAGAGACCCAGTACTTC.

This clone occurred once. This chain connects TRBV9 to TRBJ2-7; 11 nucleotides align to TRBD1. From germline, CDR1 is SGDLS and CDR2 YYNGEE. J gave up 3 bases and V 1 base, and 6 bases lay outside the gene matches. This CDR3 region has 16 residues. The CDR3 reads CASSVSGQGAIYEQYF. In DNA form, the CDR3 reads TGTGCCAGCAGCGTATCTGGACAGGGGGCAATCTACGAGCAGTACTTC.

This chain connects TRBV19 to TRBJ2-5; 10 nucleotides match TRBD1. This CDR3 is built from 15 residues. The V gene's germline CDR1 is LNHDA and CDR2 SQIVND (reference sequence). Unmatched junction bases numbered 4, after V lost 3 bases and J lost 3 bases. DNA of the CDR3: TGTGCCAGTAGTATGGTCGGACAGGGGGAAGAGACCCAGTACTTC. It translates to CASSMVGQGEETQYF.

The chain carries TRBV9 and TRBJ2-1; D possibly corresponds to TRBD1 (5 bases). The germline V gene encodes CDR1 SGDLS and CDR2 YYNGEE. The CDR3 loop spans 16 amino acids. The ends were cut back, 4 bases at V and 2 bases at J, with 16 bases in the middle. Here the CDR3 reads CASSPQPTATYNEQFF. In DNA, the CDR3 is TGTGCCAGCAGCCCCCAACCGACAGCTACCTACAATGAGCAGTTCTTC.